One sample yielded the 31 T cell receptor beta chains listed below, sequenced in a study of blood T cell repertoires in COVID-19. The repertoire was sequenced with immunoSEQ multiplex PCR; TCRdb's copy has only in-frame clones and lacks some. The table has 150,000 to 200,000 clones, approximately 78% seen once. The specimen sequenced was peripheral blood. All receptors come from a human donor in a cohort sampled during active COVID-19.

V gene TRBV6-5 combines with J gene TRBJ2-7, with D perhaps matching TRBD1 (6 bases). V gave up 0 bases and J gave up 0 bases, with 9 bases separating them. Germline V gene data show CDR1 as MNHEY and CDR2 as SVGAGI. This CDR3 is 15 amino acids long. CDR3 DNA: TGTGCCAGCAGTTACTCGACAGGCTACTCCTACGAGCAGTACTTC. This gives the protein CASSYSTGYSYEQYF.

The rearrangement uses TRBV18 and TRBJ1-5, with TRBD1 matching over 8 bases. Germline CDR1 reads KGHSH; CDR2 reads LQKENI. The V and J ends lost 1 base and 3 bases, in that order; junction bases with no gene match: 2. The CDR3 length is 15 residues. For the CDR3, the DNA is TGTGCCAGCTCACCACGGACAGGGCCCAATCAGCCCCAGCATTTT. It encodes CASSPRTGPNQPQHF.

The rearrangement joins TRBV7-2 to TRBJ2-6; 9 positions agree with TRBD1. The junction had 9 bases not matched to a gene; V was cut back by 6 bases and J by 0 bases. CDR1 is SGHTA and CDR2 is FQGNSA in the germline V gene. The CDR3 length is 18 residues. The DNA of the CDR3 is TGTGCCAGCAGAAAGGGACAGGGCCCCTTCTCTGGGGCCAACGTCCTGACTTTC. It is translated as CASRKGQGPFSGANVLTF.

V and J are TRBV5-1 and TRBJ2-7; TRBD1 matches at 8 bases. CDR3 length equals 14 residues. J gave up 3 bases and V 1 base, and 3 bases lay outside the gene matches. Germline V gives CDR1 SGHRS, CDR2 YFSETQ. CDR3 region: CASSLRTGFYEQYF. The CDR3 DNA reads TGCGCCAGCAGCTTGAGGACAGGGTTCTACGAGCAGTACTTC. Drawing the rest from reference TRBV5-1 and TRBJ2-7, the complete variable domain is KAGVTQTPRYLIKTRGQQVTLSCSPISGHRSVSWYQQTPGQGLQFLFEYFSETQRNKGNFPGRFSGRQFSNSRSEMNVSTLELGDSALYLCASSLRTGFYEQYFGPGTRLTVT.

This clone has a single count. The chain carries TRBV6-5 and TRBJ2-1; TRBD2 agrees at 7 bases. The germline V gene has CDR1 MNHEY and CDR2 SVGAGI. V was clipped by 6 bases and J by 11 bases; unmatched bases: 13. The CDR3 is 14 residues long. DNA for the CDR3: TGTGCCAGCAGGCAGGGAGCGGGGCCAAGAAAGCAGTTCTTC. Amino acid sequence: CASRQGAGPRKQFF.

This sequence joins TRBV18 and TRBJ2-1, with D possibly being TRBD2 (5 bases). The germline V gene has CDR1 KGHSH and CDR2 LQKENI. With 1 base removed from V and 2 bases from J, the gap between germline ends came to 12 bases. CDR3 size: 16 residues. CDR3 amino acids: CASSPQVGMAYNEQFF. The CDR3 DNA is TGTGCCAGCTCACCACAGGTCGGGATGGCCTACAATGAGCAGTTCTTC.

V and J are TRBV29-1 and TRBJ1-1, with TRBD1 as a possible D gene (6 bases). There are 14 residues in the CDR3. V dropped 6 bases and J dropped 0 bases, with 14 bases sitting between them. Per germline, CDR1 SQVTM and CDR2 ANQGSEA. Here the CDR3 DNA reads TGCAGCGTCGGACAGTTAACAATGAACACTGAAGCTTTCTTT. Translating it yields CSVGQLTMNTEAFF.

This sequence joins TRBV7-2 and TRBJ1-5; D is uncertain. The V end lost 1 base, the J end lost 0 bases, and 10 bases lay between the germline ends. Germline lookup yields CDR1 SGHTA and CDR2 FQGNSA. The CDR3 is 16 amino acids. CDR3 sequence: CASSLVGVGSNQPQHF. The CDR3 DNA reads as TGTGCCAGCAGCTTAGTCGGGGTGGGTAGCAATCAGCCCCAGCATTTT.

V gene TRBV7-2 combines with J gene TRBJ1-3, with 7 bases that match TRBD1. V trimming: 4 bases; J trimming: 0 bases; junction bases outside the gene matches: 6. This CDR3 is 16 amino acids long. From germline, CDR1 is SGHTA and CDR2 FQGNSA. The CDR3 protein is CASSYGTAASGNTIYF. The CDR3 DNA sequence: TGTGCCAGCAGCTACGGGACAGCCGCCTCTGGAAACACCATATATTTT.

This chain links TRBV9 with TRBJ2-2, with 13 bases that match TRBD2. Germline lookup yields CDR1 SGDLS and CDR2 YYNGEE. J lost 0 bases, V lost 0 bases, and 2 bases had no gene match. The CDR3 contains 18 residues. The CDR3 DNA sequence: TGTGCCAGCAGCGTAGGGGGACTAGCGGGAACGAACACCGGGGAGCTGTTTTTT. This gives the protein CASSVGGLAGTNTGELFF.

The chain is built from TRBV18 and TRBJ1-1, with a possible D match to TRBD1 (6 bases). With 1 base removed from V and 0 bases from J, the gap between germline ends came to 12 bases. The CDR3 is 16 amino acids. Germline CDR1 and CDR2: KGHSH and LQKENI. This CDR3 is CASSPQDRLVNTEAFF. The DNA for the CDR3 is TGTGCCAGCTCACCACAGGACAGACTCGTGAACACTGAAGCTTTCTTT.

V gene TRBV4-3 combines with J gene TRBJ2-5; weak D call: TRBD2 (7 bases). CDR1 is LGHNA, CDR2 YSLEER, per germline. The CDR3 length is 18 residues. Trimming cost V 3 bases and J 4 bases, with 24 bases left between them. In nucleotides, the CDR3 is TGCGCCAGCAGCCAGGGAAGAGGGGGAGCGGGAATGGGAGAGACCCAGTACTTC. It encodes CASSQGRGGAGMGETQYF.

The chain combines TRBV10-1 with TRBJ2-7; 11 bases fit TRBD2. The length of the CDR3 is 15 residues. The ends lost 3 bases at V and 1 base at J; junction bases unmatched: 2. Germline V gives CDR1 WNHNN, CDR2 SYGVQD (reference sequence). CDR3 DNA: TGCGCCAGCAGTGAAGGGACTAGCGGTTCCTACGAGCAGTACTTC. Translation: CASSEGTSGSYEQYF.

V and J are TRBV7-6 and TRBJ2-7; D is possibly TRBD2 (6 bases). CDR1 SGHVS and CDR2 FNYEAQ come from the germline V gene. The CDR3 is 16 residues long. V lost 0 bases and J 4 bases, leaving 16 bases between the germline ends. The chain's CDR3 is CASSLAVPGEGYEQYF. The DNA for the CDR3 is TGTGCCAGCAGCTTAGCCGTTCCGGGGGAAGGTTACGAGCAGTACTTC. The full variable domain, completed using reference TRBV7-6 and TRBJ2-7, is GAGVSQSPRYKVTKRGQDVALRCDPISGHVSLYWYRQALGQGPEFLTYFNYEAQQDKSGLPNDRFSAERPEGSISTLTIQRTEQRDSAMYRCASSLAVPGEGYEQYFGPGTRLTVT.

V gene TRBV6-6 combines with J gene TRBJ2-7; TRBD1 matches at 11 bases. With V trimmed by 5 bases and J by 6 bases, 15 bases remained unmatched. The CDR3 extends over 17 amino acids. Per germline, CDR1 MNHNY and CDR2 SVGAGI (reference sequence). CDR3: CASSQYFTPGQGGEQYF. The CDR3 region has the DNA TGTGCCAGCAGTCAATATTTTACTCCGGGACAGGGGGGCGAGCAGTACTTC.

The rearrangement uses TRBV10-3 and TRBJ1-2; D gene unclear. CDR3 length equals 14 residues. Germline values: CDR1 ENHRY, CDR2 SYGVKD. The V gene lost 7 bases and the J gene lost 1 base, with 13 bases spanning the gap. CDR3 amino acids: CAITSAESNYGYTF. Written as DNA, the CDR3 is TGTGCCATCACCTCGGCGGAGAGTAACTATGGCTACACCTTC.

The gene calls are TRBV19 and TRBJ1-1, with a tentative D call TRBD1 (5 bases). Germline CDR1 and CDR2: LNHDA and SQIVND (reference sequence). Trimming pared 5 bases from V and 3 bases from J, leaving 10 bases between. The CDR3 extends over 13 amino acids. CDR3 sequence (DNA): TGTGCCAGTAGTCACGACAGATACACTGAAGCTTTCTTT. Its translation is CASSHDRYTEAFF.

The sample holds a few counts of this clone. The CDR3 spells CASSPGTSGSYYNEQFF. CDR3 DNA: TGTGCCAGTAGCCCGGGGACTAGCGGGAGTTACTACAATGAGCAGTTCTTC. This chain links TRBV19 with TRBJ2-1; 14 bases match TRBD2. V gave up 6 bases and J gave up 3 bases; unmatched junction bases: 7. The CDR3 spans 17 residues. Germline CDR1 reads LNHDA; CDR2 reads SQIVND (reference sequence).

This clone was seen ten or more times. CDR3 sequence (DNA): TGTGCCAGCAGTGGCGGATATAGCAATCAGCCCCAGCATTTT. This encodes CASSGGYSNQPQHF. The chain joins TRBV6-2 or TRBV6-3 to TRBJ1-5; D ambiguous. The CDR3 covers 14 residues. In germline, CDR1 is MNHEY, CDR2 SVGEGT. Trimming cost V 5 bases and J 0 bases, with 8 bases left between them.

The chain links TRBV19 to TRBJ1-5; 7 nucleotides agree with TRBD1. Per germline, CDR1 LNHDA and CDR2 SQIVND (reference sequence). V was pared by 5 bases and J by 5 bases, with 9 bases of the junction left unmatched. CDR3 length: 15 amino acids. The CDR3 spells CASSPRTGPHQPQHF. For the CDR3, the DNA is TGTGCCAGTAGTCCAAGGACAGGTCCCCATCAGCCCCAGCATTTT.

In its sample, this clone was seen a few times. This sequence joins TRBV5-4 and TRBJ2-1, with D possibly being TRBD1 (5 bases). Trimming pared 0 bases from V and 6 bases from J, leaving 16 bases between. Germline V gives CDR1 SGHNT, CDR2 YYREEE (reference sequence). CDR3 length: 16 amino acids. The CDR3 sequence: CASSLEGRVGTNEQFF. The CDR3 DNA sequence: TGTGCCAGCAGCTTGGAAGGCAGGGTGGGTACCAATGAGCAGTTCTTC.

Here the CDR3 DNA reads TGTGCCAACCGAGGGGACAGTCGAGACGAGCAGTACTTC. This codes for CANRGDSRDEQYF. This chain joins TRBV2 and TRBJ2-7; 7 nucleotides align to TRBD1. CDR1 is SNHLY and CDR2 is FYNNEI in the germline V gene. V shed 10 bases and J 5 bases; nucleotides not matched to a gene: 11. CDR3 length: 13 amino acids.

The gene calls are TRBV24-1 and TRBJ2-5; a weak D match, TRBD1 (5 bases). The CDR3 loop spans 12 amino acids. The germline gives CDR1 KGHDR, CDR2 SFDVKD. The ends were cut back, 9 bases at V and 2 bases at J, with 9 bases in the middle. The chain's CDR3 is CATVQEQETQYF. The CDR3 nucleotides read TGTGCCACCGTACAGGAGCAAGAGACCCAGTACTTC.

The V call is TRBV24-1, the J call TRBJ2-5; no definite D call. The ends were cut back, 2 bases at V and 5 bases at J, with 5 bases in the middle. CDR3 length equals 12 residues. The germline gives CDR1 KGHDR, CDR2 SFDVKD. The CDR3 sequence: CATSDSTETQYF. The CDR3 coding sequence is TGTGCCACCAGTGATTCTACGGAGACCCAGTACTTC.

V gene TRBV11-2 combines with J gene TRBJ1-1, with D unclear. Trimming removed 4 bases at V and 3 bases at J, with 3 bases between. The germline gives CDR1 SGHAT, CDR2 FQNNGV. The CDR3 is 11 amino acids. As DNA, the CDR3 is TGTGCCAGCAGCTCCTACACTGAAGCTTTCTTT. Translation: CASSSYTEAFF.

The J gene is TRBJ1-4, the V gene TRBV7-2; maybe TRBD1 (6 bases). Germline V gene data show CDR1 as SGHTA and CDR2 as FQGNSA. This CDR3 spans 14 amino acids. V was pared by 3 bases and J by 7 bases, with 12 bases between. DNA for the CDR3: TGTGCCAGCAGCTTTGCGGGGGGCGGTGAAAAACTGTTTTTT. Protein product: CASSFAGGGEKLFF.

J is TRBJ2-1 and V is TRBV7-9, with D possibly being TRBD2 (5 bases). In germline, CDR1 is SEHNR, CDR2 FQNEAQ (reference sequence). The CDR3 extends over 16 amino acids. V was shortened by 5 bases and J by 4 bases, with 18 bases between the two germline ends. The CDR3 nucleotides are TGTGCCAGCAGCCCCCGGGGTACATATCTATACAATGAGCAGTTCTTC. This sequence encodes CASSPRGTYLYNEQFF.

The CDR3 coding sequence is TGTGCCAGCAGTTGGGGGGGACGCGCACAAGAGACCCAGTACTTC. It codes for CASSWGGRAQETQYF. The chain carries TRBV28 and TRBJ2-5; 7 nucleotides align to TRBD2. Germline assignment: CDR1 MDHEN and CDR2 SYDVKM. With 4 bases clipped from V and 2 bases from J, the junction kept 7 bases outside the gene matches. This CDR3 is built from 15 residues.

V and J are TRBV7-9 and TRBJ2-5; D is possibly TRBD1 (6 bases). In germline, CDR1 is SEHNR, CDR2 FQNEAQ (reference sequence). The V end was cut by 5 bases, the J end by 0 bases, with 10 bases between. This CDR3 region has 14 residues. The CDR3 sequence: CASSLSGDQETQYF. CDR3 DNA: TGTGCCAGCAGCCTTTCAGGGGACCAAGAGACCCAGTACTTC.

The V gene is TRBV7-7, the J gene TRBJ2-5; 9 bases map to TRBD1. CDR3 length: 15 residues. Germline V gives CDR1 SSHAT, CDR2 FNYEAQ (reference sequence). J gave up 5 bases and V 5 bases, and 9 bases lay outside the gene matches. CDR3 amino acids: CASSRVGQGTETQYF. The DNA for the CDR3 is TGTGCCAGCAGCCGGGTGGGACAGGGAACGGAGACCCAGTACTTC.

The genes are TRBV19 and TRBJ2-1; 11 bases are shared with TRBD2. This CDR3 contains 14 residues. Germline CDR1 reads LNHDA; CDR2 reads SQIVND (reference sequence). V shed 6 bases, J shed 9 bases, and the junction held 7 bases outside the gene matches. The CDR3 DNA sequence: TGTGCCAGTAGGGGGCTAGCGGGAGGAAGTGAGCAGTTCTTC. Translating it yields CASRGLAGGSEQFF.